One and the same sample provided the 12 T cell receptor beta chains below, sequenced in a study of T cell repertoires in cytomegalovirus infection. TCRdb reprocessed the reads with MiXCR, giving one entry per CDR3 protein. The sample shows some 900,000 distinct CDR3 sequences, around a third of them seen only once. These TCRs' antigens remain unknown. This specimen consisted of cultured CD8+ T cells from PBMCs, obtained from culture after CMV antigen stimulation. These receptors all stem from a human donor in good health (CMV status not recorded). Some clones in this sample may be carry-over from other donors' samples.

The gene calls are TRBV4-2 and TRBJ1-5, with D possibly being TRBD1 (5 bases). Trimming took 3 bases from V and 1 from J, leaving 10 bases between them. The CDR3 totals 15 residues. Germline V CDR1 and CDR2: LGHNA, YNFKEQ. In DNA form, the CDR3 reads TGTGCCAGCAGCCACGATCAGGGCAGCAATCAGCCCCAGCATTTT. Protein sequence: CASSHDQGSNQPQHF.

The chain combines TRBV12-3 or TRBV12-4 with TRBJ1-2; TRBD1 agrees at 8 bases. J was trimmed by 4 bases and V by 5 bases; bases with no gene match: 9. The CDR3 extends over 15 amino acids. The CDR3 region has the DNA TGTGCCAGCAGTCGCCGGGACAGGAAGTTCTATGGCTACACCTTC. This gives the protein CASSRRDRKFYGYTF.

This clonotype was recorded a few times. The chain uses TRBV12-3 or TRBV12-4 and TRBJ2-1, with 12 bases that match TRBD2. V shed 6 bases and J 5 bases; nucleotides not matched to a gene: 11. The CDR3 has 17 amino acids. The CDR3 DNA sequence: TGTGCCAGCAGGCAGACTAGCGGGGGCCTAGATGACAATGAGCAGTTCTTC. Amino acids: CASRQTSGGLDDNEQFF.

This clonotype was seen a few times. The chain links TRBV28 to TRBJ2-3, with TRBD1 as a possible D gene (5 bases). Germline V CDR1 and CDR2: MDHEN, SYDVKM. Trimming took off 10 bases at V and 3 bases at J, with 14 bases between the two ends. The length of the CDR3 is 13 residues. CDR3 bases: TGTGCCAATCAGGGTAGGAGTACAGATACGCAGTATTTT. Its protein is CANQGRSTDTQYF.

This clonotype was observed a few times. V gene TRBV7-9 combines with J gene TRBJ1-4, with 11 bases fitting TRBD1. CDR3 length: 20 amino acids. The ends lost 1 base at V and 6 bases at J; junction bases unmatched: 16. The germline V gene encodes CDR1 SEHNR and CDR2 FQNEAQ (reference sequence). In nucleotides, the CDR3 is TGTGCCAGCAGCTTAGGGGCCGCCGGGACAGGGGGGTTTGGCGATGAAAAACTGTTTTTT. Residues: CASSLGAAGTGGFGDEKLFF. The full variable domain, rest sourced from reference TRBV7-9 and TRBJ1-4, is DTGVSQNPRHKITKRGQNVTFRCDPISEHNRLYWYRQTLGQGPEFLTYFQNEAQLEKSRLLSDRFSAERPKGSFSTLEIQRTEQGDSAMYLCASSLGAAGTGGFGDEKLFFGSGTQLSVL.

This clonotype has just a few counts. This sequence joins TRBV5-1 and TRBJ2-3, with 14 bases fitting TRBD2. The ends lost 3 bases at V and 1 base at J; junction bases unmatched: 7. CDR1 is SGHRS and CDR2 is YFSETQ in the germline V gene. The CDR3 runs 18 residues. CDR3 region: CASSSSTSGGAGTDTQYF. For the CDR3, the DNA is TGCGCCAGCAGCTCTTCGACTAGCGGGGGGGCCGGCACAGATACGCAGTATTTT.

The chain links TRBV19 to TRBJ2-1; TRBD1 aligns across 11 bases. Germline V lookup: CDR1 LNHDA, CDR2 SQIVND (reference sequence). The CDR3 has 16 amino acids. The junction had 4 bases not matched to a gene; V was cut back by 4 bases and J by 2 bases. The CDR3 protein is CASSTWTGGTYNEQFF. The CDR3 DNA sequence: TGTGCCAGTAGTACTTGGACAGGGGGCACCTACAATGAGCAGTTCTTC.

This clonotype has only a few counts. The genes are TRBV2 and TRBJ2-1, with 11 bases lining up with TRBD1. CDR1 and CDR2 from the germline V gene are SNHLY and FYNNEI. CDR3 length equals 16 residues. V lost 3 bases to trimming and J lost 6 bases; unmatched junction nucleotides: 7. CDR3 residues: CASSDGQGAHFNEQFF. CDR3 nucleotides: TGTGCCAGCAGTGACGGACAGGGGGCCCACTTCAATGAGCAGTTCTTC.

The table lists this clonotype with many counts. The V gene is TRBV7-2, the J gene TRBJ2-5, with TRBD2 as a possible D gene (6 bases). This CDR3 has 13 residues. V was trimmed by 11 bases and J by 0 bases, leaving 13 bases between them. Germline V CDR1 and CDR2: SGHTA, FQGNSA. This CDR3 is CALARGYQETQYF. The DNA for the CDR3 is TGTGCCCTAGCTCGGGGGTACCAAGAGACCCAGTACTTC. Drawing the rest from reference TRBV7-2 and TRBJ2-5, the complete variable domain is GAGVSQSPSNKVTEKGKDVELRCDPISGHTALYWYRQSLGQGLEFLIYFQGNSAPDKSGLPSDRFSAERTGGSVSTLTIQRTQQEDSAVYLCALARGYQETQYFGPGTRLLVL.

In DNA, the CDR3 is TGTGCCAGCAGAGAGCGGGGGCTAGAGACCCAGTACTTC. Translating gives CASRERGLETQYF. This chain connects TRBV28 to TRBJ2-5; 8 bases map to TRBD2. Germline CDR1 and CDR2: MDHEN and SYDVKM. The CDR3 runs 13 residues. After removal of 6 bases from V and 4 bases from J, the junction contained 4 bases not matched to a gene.

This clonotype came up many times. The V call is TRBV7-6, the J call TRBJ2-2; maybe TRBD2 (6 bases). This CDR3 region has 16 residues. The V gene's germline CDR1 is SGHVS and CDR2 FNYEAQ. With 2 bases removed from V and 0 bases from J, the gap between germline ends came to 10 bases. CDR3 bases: TGTGCCAGCAGCTTACCTAGCGTAACGAACACCGGGGAGCTGTTTTTT. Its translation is CASSLPSVTNTGELFF.

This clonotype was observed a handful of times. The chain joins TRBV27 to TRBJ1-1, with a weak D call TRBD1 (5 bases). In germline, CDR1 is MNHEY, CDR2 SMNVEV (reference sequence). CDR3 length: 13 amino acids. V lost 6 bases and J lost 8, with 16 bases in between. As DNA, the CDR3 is TGTGCCAGCAGACCCGGGACTTCCATCGAAGCTTTCTTT. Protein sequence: CASRPGTSIEAFF.